This T cell receptor (beta chain) was sequenced during a study of cytomegalovirus exposure and HLA in healthy donors. In the PCR, 60 Vbeta and 13 Jbeta primers were used. Measured with immunoSEQ multiplex PCR; TCRdb has only the in-frame clones, and not every one. The sample holds some 160,000 clones, approximately 68% seen once. Study-wide points: What TCR beta sequences reportedly achieved was accurate prediction of HLA-A and HLA-B alleles in most subjects.

V was clipped by 5 bases and J by 0 bases; unmatched bases: 3. CDR1 MNHEY and CDR2 SVGAGI come from the germline V gene. This CDR3 region has 15 residues. This clone was detected a few times. Antigen specificity is unknown. This clonotype was obtained from a man between 60 and 75 years old in good health and CMV-seronegative. The source material was PBMCs. The chain combines TRBV6-5 with TRBJ2-2; 7 bases match TRBD1. CDR3 DNA sequence: TGTGCCAGCAGTGCCGGGACAGCGAACACCGGGGAGCTGTTTTTT. Translating it yields CASSAGTANTGELFF.